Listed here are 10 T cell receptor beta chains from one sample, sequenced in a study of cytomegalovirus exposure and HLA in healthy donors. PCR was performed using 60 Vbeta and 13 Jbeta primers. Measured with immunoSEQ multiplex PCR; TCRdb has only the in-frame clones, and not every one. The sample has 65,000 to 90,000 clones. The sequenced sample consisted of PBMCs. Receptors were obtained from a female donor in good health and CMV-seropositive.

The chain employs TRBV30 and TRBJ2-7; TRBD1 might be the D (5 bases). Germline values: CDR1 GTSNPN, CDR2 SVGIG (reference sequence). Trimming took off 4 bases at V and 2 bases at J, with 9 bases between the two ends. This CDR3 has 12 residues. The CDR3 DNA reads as TGTGCCTGGACGACAGCCGCCTACGAGCAGTACTTC. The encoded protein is CAWTTAAYEQYF.

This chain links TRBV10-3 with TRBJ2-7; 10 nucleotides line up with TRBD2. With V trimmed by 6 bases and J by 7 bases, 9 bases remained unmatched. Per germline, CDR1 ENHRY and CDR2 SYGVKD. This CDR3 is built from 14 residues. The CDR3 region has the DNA TGTGCCATCAGGGGGACTAGCGCCGCTAGGGAGCAGTACTTC. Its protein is CAIRGTSAAREQYF.

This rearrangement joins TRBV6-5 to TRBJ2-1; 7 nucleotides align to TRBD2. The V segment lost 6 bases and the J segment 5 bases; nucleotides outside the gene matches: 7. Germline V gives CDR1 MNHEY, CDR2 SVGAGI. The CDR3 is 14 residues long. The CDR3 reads CASRAGTTDNEQFF. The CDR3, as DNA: TGTGCCAGCAGGGCCGGGACTACCGACAATGAGCAGTTCTTC.

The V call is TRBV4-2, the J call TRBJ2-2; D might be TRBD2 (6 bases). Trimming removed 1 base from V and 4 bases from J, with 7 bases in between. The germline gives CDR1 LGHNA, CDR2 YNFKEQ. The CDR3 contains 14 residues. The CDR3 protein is CASSQVGGTGELFF. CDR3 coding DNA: TGTGCCAGCAGCCAAGTCGGGGGCACCGGGGAGCTGTTTTTT.

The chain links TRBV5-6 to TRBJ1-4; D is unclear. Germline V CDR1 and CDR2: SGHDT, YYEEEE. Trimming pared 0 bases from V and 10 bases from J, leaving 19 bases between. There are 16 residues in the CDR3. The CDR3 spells CASSLGVLMRERKLFF. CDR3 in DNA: TGTGCCAGCAGCTTGGGCGTTTTAATGAGGGAGCGAAAACTGTTTTTT.

In nucleotides, the CDR3 is TGTGCCAGTAGTATAGGGGCAGGGGGCGTCTACGAGCAGTACTTC. Residues: CASSIGAGGVYEQYF. V and J are TRBV19 and TRBJ2-7; 8 positions match TRBD1. There are 15 residues in the CDR3. The trim removed 1 base at V and 3 bases at J, leaving 5 bases unmatched. Germline V gives CDR1 LNHDA, CDR2 SQIVND (reference sequence).

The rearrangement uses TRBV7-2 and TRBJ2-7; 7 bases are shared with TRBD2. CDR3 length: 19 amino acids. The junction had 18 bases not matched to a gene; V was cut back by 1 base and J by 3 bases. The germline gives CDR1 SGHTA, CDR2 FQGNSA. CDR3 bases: TGTGCCAGCAGCTTAGAATCTATGGGTCTAGCGGTCAACCGCTACGAGCAGTACTTC. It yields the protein CASSLESMGLAVNRYEQYF.

Here the CDR3 reads CAISDGTGVGETQYF. Here the CDR3 DNA reads TGTGCCATCAGTGATGGGACAGGGGTGGGAGAGACCCAGTACTTC. This rearrangement joins TRBV10-3 to TRBJ2-5; the match to TRBD1 covers 10 bases. CDR1 is ENHRY, CDR2 SYGVKD, per germline. V lost 3 bases and J lost 4; bases outside the gene matches: 5. CDR3 length: 15 residues.

The CDR3 nucleotides are TGTGCCGGCGACAGGGAACGGGGCACTGAAGCTTTCTTT. This encodes CAGDRERGTEAFF. The chain combines TRBV30 with TRBJ1-1, with 7 bases identical to TRBD1. Germline loops: CDR1 GTSNPN, CDR2 SVGIG (reference sequence). V was clipped by 8 bases and J by 4 bases; unmatched bases: 10. The length of the CDR3 is 13 residues.

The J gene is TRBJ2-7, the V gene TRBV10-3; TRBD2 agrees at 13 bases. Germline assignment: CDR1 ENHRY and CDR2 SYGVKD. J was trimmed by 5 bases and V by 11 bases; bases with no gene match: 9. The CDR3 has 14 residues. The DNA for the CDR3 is TGTGCCGCCCAATCCGGGACTAGCGGGAACGAGCAGTACTTC. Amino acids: CAAQSGTSGNEQYF.